Detailed here is one T cell receptor (beta chain). What antigen it recognizes has not been identified. No qualities accompany the bases; no much larger clone lies one base away. This sample was taken from a study of control samples from healthy donors and cancer patients (dated by TCRdb to about 2020). Receptor amplification or capture employed the immunoSEQ multiplex PCR assay. The table comes from immuneACCESS by way of TCRdb, which keeps in-frame sequences with V and J called. Part of the clones is missing from these tables; in studies checked, under half for an unresolved V gene and the rest for unknown reasons. In this sample the table shows roughly 28,000 clones, around 80% of which occur a single time. The ten largest clones take up under 25% of the sample. The CDR3, from cysteine to phenylalanine, totals 13 residues. CDR3 DNA is the only sequence kept; it has 39 bases, read in frame from the first base. The germline V gene yields SGDLS for CDR1 and YYNGEE for CDR2. V trim: 3 bases; J trim: 9 bases; unmatched bases: 8.

The source of this sequence is a man aged 60 to 69 with head and neck cancer. Sequencing was done on a sample of PBMCs. The chain uses TRBV9 and TRBJ2-7; the central 8 bases match TRBD1. The sequenced DNA is TGTGCCAGCAGCGAAAACAGGGGGTTTCGGCAGTACTTC. The resulting protein is CASSENRGFRQYF.